This T cell receptor beta chain originates from a study of blood T cell repertoires in COVID-19. As processed by the authors: Quantification of nucleated cells was approximated via reference gene primer amplification. Here immunoSEQ multiplex PCR was the method, and the copy in TCRdb shows in-frame clones only, minus some. Clonal size and the V and J genes are those of that table, whereas D and trimming came from the DNA. Among around 150,000 clones listed, around 84% were seen once. CDR3 length: 14 residues. Sequencing used peripheral blood. The clonotype was recovered from a man aged 30-40 years with COVID-19, enrolled during active disease. The chain is built from TRBV21-1 and TRBJ2-5; the table's D call of TRBD2 was not tested on the DNA. TRBV21-1 is flagged as a pseudogene. The CDR3 region is CARRSGTLPETQYF. In nucleotides, the CDR3 is TGTGCCAGGCGTAGCGGAACATTGCCAGAGACCCAGTACTTC.